A selection of T cell receptor beta chains follows, all from one sample in a study of T-cell reconstitution after alpha-beta-depleted transplantation in children. Each CDR3 protein gets one entry after TCRdb re-called the PCR reads with MiXCR. Among about 640,000 distinct CDR3 sequences listed, roughly 13% were seen once. Sample: PBMCs, mostly from graft donor cells, taken 360 days after TCRalphabeta/CD19-depleted stem cell transplant. The source of these receptors is a male patient between 10 and 17 years old who had a stem cell transplant for acute myeloid leukemia, so the T cells may come from the graft donor. Each CDR3 is given with its conserved first and last residue. Fields, in order: clone size, V gene, J gene, D gene, CDR3 DNA, CDR3 protein. The D gene is left open where the match is weak. Clone size is stated in some rows and not others, as once, few, many or a class when expanded.

few	TRBV20-1	TRBJ2-7	NA	TGCAGTGCTAGAGATCTCTTGAAGAGGAACTACGAGCAGTACTTC	CSARDLLKRNYEQYF
NA	TRBV15	TRBJ2-7	NA	TGTGCCACCAGCCGAGGCACCGGGACGGTCGCCCACGAGCAGTACTTC	CATSRGTGTVAHEQYF
many	TRBV20-1	TRBJ2-2	NA	TGCAGTGCTAGAGTTGCATCCACCGGGGAGCTGTTTTTT	CSARVASTGELFF
NA	TRBV28	TRBJ1-5	NA	TGTGCCAGCAGTTTAGTCAGGGTTGGCAATCAGCCCCAGCATTTT	CASSLVRVGNQPQHF
NA	TRBV6-2/TRBV6-3	TRBJ2-7	TRBD2	TGTGCCAGCAGTTACCTGACTAGCGGGGACCTCTACGAGCAGTACTTC	CASSYLTSGDLYEQYF
NA	TRBV3-1	TRBJ2-5	NA	TGTGCCAGCAGCCTGGGACTCCTCTATAGGGAGACCCAGTACTTC	CASSLGLLYRETQYF
few	TRBV12-3/TRBV12-4	TRBJ2-2	TRBD2	TGTGCCAGCAGTTTGAGAGCGGGACTTGCCACCGGGGAGCTGTTTTTT	CASSLRAGLATGELFF
once	TRBV5-1	TRBJ2-1	TRBD2	TGCGCCAGCAGCTTGGAGTCTAGCGGGCCATACAATGAGCAGTTCTTC	CASSLESSGPYNEQFF
few	TRBV7-2	TRBJ2-7	NA	TGTGCCAGCAGCTTAGCGCAGGCAGCTGGGGGCTGGGGAGAGCAGTACTTC	CASSLAQAAGGWGEQYF
NA	TRBV25-1	TRBJ1-4	NA	TGTGCCAGCAGTGAATATGGCACAACTAATGAAAAACTGTTTTTT	CASSEYGTTNEKLFF
NA	TRBV7-2	TRBJ1-5	NA	TGTGCCAGCAGCTTAGACTTTCAGCCCCAGCATTTT	CASSLDFQPQHF
NA	TRBV28	TRBJ2-1	TRBD2	TGTGCCAGCAGTTTAGCTAGCGGGAGTATAGATGAGCAGTTCTTC	CASSLASGSIDEQFF
few	TRBV19	TRBJ2-7	NA	TGTGCCAGTAGTATACGCGGTTACTCCTACGAGCAGTACTTC	CASSIRGYSYEQYF
few	TRBV30	TRBJ1-1	NA	TGTGCCTGGACAGGGGACACTGAAGCTTTCTTT	CAWTGDTEAFF
NA	TRBV20-1	TRBJ2-7	NA	TGCAGTGCTAGAGTCGGGAAGACCTACGAGCAGTACTTC	CSARVGKTYEQYF
NA	TRBV2	TRBJ2-1	NA	TGTGCCAGCAGGGCGATCAGCTCCTACAATGAGCAGTTCTTC	CASRAISSYNEQFF
NA	TRBV18	TRBJ2-3	TRBD2	TGTGCCAGCTCACCTGATGGACTAGCGGGAGCCCCGGGGCGCACAGATACGCAGTATTTT	CASSPDGLAGAPGRTDTQYF
many	TRBV28	TRBJ2-3	TRBD2	TGTGCCAGCAGCTTAACGGGACTACTCACAGATACGCAGTATTTT	CASSLTGLLTDTQYF
NA	TRBV28	TRBJ1-5	TRBD1	TGTGCCAGCAGTTTATGGGTACAGGGGGGATACAATCAGCCCCAGCATTTT	CASSLWVQGGYNQPQHF
few	TRBV29-1	TRBJ2-1	TRBD1	TGCAGCGCCCCGGATCGGGACAGGGTCGTGAATGAGCAGTTCTTC	CSAPDRDRVVNEQFF
few	TRBV23-1	TRBJ2-4	TRBD1	TGCGCCAGCACGCCGGGACAGGGTGTAGCCAAAAACATTCAGTACTTC	CASTPGQGVAKNIQYF
many	TRBV20-1	TRBJ1-2	NA	TGCAGTGCTAGACCGATTATCCGGGATTTCTATGGCTACACCTTC	CSARPIIRDFYGYTF
few	TRBV27	TRBJ2-3	TRBD2	TGTGCCAGCAGCGAGGGACTAGCGGGAGATACGCAGTATTTT	CASSEGLAGDTQYF
few	TRBV7-2	TRBJ2-7	NA	TGTGCCAGCAGCCCCGTGAATGGAGCTGCATTATCCTACGAGCAGTACTTC	CASSPVNGAALSYEQYF
many	TRBV28	TRBJ2-1	NA	TGTGCCAGCAGTCGGCCTAACTCGAGCTCCTACAATGAGCAGTTCTTC	CASSRPNSSSYNEQFF
few	TRBV5-1	TRBJ2-1	TRBD2	TGCGCCAGCAGCTTGGGGGGGGGTGGCAGCTCCTACAATGAGCAGTTCTTC	CASSLGGGGSSYNEQFF
once	TRBV20-1	TRBJ2-7	NA	TGCAGTGCTATTGGAGATATACTCTCCTACGAGCAGTACTTC	CSAIGDILSYEQYF
few	TRBV19	TRBJ2-2	NA	TGTGCCAGTAGTACAGGGCCGCGGGACACCGGGGAGCTGTTTTTT	CASSTGPRDTGELFF
medium-sized	TRBV6-5	TRBJ2-2	TRBD2	TGTGCCAGCAGTTACGGACTAGCGGGAGCGGCCGGGGAGCTGTTTTTT	CASSYGLAGAAGELFF
few	TRBV5-5	TRBJ2-2	TRBD1	TGTGCCAGTCGGGGACAGGTCAACACCGGGGAGCTGTTTTTT	CASRGQVNTGELFF
NA	TRBV30	TRBJ2-7	NA	TGTGCCTGGAGTGTTAATGCCTACGAGCAGTACTTC	CAWSVNAYEQYF
NA	TRBV5-5	TRBJ2-6	NA	TGTGCCAGCAGCCCACAGGTTCTCACCTCTGGGGCCAACGTCCTGACTTTC	CASSPQVLTSGANVLTF
NA	TRBV14	TRBJ2-5	NA	TGTGCCAGCAGCCAAGGCGTCAACCCTCGGGAGACCCAGTACTTC	CASSQGVNPRETQYF
NA	TRBV11-2	TRBJ2-3	NA	TGTGCCAGCAGCCCTAACGGCCCCATGTGGAATACGCAGTATTTT	CASSPNGPMWNTQYF
few	TRBV28	TRBJ2-6	NA	TGTGCCAGCAGTTTATGGGAAAAGGGGATCTCTGGGGCCAACGTCCTGACTTTC	CASSLWEKGISGANVLTF
many	TRBV7-9	TRBJ2-7	NA	TGTGCCAGCAGCGAAACAGAAAACTACGAGCAGTACTTC	CASSETENYEQYF
NA	TRBV10-3	TRBJ2-7	TRBD1	TGTGCCATCGGAGGCCTGGACAGGTCCTACGAGCAGTACTTC	CAIGGLDRSYEQYF
few	TRBV10-2	TRBJ2-2	TRBD2	TGCGCCAGCAGTGAGTCGACTCGGCGGGAGAGCACCGGGGAGCTGTTTTTT	CASSESTRRESTGELFF
many	TRBV29-1	TRBJ2-2	NA	TGCAGCGTTGAACAGGACGGGGAGCTGTTTTTT	CSVEQDGELFF
few	TRBV7-2	TRBJ2-5	TRBD2	TGTGCCAGCAGCTTAGTGCTTGTTCTAGCGGACATATACCAAGAGACCCAGTACTTC	CASSLVLVLADIYQETQYF
few	TRBV2	TRBJ2-7	NA	TGTGCCAACACGAGCCTTCCCTACGAGCAGTACTTC	CANTSLPYEQYF
many	TRBV12-3/TRBV12-4	TRBJ2-7	NA	TGTGCCAGCAGTTTTACCAGTCCCTACGAGCAGTACTTC	CASSFTSPYEQYF
many	TRBV28	TRBJ2-2	NA	TGTGCCAGTAGTCTGGGCCCCCCGGCCGGGGAGCTGTTTTTT	CASSLGPPAGELFF
NA	TRBV5-1	TRBJ2-5	NA	TGCGCCAGCAGAAGGGCTTGGGTCCAAGAGACCCAGTACTTC	CASRRAWVQETQYF
NA	TRBV5-1	TRBJ2-1	TRBD2	TGCGCCAGCAAGGGACTAGCGGGGGGAGATGAGCAGTTCTTC	CASKGLAGGDEQFF